This TCR beta chain is from a study of identical twins. TCRdb re-called the 5' RACE reads through MiXCR, storing one row per CDR3 protein. The sample lists 1.5 million to 2 million distinct CDR3 sequences; about 32% were seen once. This clonotype was seen a single time. As yet, its antigen is unknown. The CDR3 length is 14 residues. With 4 bases removed from V and 14 bases from J, the gap between germline ends came to 21 bases. CDR1 and CDR2 from the germline V gene are MNHNS and SASEGT. All of the donors were Caucasians in good health. Study outcomes and limitations: Conclusions came from cross-sectional statistical analysis, not from following the same donors.

The material sequenced was cord blood. The sequence was collected from a newborn girl in good health. V is TRBV6-1 and J is TRBJ2-1; D might be TRBD2 (6 bases). The CDR3 DNA reads TGTGCCAGCAGTGGGGGACTCTACTCAGGTATGGAGTTCTTC. It is translated as CASSGGLYSGMEFF.